Presented here are 18 T cell receptor beta chains from one specimen sequenced in a study of cytomegalovirus exposure and HLA in healthy donors. Use of 60 Vbeta and 13 Jbeta primers characterized the PCR. TCRdb's table, derived via immunoSEQ multiplex PCR, lists solely in-frame clones and lacks some. Of roughly 81,000 clones in the sample, 60% to 80% were seen once. The sequenced material came from PBMCs. The receptors stem from a boy younger than 18 in good health and CMV-seronegative.

V and J are TRBV7-9 and TRBJ1-1, with a tentative D call TRBD1 (5 bases). Germline values: CDR1 SEHNR, CDR2 FQNEAQ (reference sequence). V lost 5 bases to trimming and J lost 1 base, with 17 bases between them. This CDR3 comprises 16 residues. This chain's CDR3 is CASSPQGLGGNTEAFF. As DNA, the CDR3 is TGTGCCAGCAGCCCCCAAGGGTTGGGGGGGAACACTGAAGCTTTCTTT.

The chain's CDR3 is CAWSVGPIPDTQYF. The CDR3 DNA reads as TGTGCCTGGAGTGTGGGCCCCATCCCAGATACGCAGTATTTT. The chain links TRBV30 to TRBJ2-3; no clear D gene. Germline V gene data show CDR1 as GTSNPN and CDR2 as SVGIG (reference sequence). Trimming took 0 bases from V and 4 from J, leaving 11 bases between them. The CDR3 is made up of 14 amino acids.

Written as DNA, the CDR3 is TGCAGCGTTGTTGGGCAGGGGGCATCCGAGCAGTACTTC. Its protein product is CSVVGQGASEQYF. V usage is TRBV29-1 and J usage is TRBJ2-7; 8 bases are shared with TRBD1. V lost 4 bases and J lost 6; bases outside the gene matches: 8. The CDR3 has 13 residues. Germline V lookup: CDR1 SQVTM, CDR2 ANQGSEA.

V usage is TRBV5-4 and J usage is TRBJ1-2, with D hard to call. Germline V CDR1 and CDR2: SGHNT, YYREEE (reference sequence). This CDR3 spans 13 amino acids. Trimming stripped 3 bases from V and 8 bases from J, with 14 bases between. The CDR3 DNA sequence: TGTGCCAGCAGCTCACTGACTAGTAAGGGCTACACCTTC. This sequence encodes CASSSLTSKGYTF.

The V call is TRBV19, the J call TRBJ1-5, with 8 bases identical to TRBD1. J was trimmed by 6 bases and V by 6 bases; bases with no gene match: 1. The CDR3 is made up of 12 amino acids. Looked up from germline, CDR1 is LNHDA and CDR2 is SQIVND (reference sequence). The CDR3 region is CASSQGAQPQHF. CDR3 nucleotides: TGTGCCAGTAGCCAGGGGGCTCAGCCCCAGCATTTT.

This chain joins TRBV7-2 and TRBJ2-5; TRBD1 matches at 7 bases. CDR1 and CDR2 from the germline V gene are SGHTA and FQGNSA. The trim removed 5 bases at V and 5 bases at J, leaving 11 bases unmatched. This CDR3 region has 15 residues. The CDR3 bases are TGTGCCAGCAGCGATCCGACAGGGCTCCGGGAGACCCAGTACTTC. Amino acid sequence: CASSDPTGLRETQYF.

V gene TRBV30 combines with J gene TRBJ2-3; D gene uncertain. With 2 bases removed from V and 4 bases from J, the gap between germline ends came to 13 bases. Germline assignment: CDR1 GTSNPN and CDR2 SVGIG (reference sequence). This CDR3 comprises 14 residues. CDR3 coding DNA: TGTGCCTGGAGTATCCTGCTAGTAGCAGATACGCAGTATTTT. Amino acid sequence: CAWSILLVADTQYF.

The V gene is TRBV7-2, the J gene TRBJ1-2, with 7 positions matching TRBD1. The CDR3 runs to 15 residues. J gave up 3 bases and V 4 bases, and 8 bases lay outside the gene matches. Looked up from germline, CDR1 is SGHTA and CDR2 is FQGNSA. CDR3 nucleotides: TGTGCCAGCAGCTATACGGGACAGAGCCACTATGGCTACACCTTC. Amino acids: CASSYTGQSHYGYTF.

The chain has TRBV6-5 and TRBJ1-4, with 7 bases that match TRBD1. V dropped 2 bases and J dropped 8; count of bases not matched to a gene: 8. The CDR3 has 15 residues. The germline CDR1 and CDR2 sequences are MNHEY and SVGAGI. The CDR3 region is CASSYGQGVREKLFF. The CDR3 DNA is TGTGCCAGCAGTTACGGGCAGGGGGTCCGAGAAAAACTGTTTTTT.

This clone was observed a handful of times. This chain joins TRBV5-5 and TRBJ1-2; TRBD1 matches at 7 bases. V lost 1 base to trimming and J lost 11 bases; unmatched junction nucleotides: 8. The CDR3 runs to 13 residues. The germline V gene has CDR1 SGHKS and CDR2 YYEKEE (reference sequence). In nucleotides, the CDR3 is TGTGCCAGCAGCTTGTATGACAGGGAGAGGTACACCTTC. Protein sequence: CASSLYDRERYTF. Using reference TRBV5-5 and TRBJ1-2 for the parts outside the CDR3, the full variable domain is DAGVTQSPTHLIKTRGQQVTLRCSPISGHKSVSWYQQVLGQGPQFIFQYYEKEERGRGNFPDRFSARQFPNYSSELNVNALLLGDSALYLCASSLYDRERYTFGSGTRLTVV.

V and J are TRBV14 and TRBJ2-7, with 10 bases fitting TRBD1. Germline V gene sequence: CDR1 SGHDN, CDR2 FVKESK. The CDR3 has 17 residues. V dropped 3 bases and J dropped 0; count of bases not matched to a gene: 8. The CDR3 DNA sequence: TGTGCCAGCAGCCAGGCCGGGACAGGGGTTTCCTCCTACGAGCAGTACTTC. Protein: CASSQAGTGVSSYEQYF.

This chain links TRBV5-6 with TRBJ2-7; tentative D call: TRBD2 (5 bases). V lost 1 base to trimming and J lost 3 bases, with 8 bases between them. The germline V gene encodes CDR1 SGHDT and CDR2 YYEEEE. This CDR3 is built from 13 residues. The CDR3 loop reads CASSLRRIYEQYF. The CDR3 DNA sequence: TGTGCCAGCAGCTTGAGGAGGATCTACGAGCAGTACTTC.

This clone has just one count. The chain carries TRBV5-1 and TRBJ1-1; perhaps TRBD1 as D (5 bases). Deletions cut 3 bases from V and 8 bases from J, with 17 bases between. The CDR3 spans 14 residues. Germline loops: CDR1 SGHRS, CDR2 YFSETQ. CDR3 sequence: CASSSGFWQREAFF. The DNA for the CDR3 is TGCGCCAGCAGCTCAGGGTTTTGGCAGAGGGAAGCTTTCTTT.

The chain couples TRBV6-1 to TRBJ1-2, with D possibly TRBD1 on 6 matching bases. The CDR3 totals 13 residues. The ends were cut back, 6 bases at V and 5 bases at J, with 13 bases in the middle. Germline CDR1 is MNHNS and CDR2 is SASEGT. The CDR3 bases are TGTGCCAGCAGGTTTTCCAGGGGTTATGGCTACACCTTC. It yields the protein CASRFSRGYGYTF.

DNA for the CDR3: TGTGCCAGCAGCTTAGCTTGGCAGTCCTACAATGAGCAGTTCTTC. Translated, it gives CASSLAWQSYNEQFF. The genes are TRBV7-9 and TRBJ2-1; D gene uncertain. Trimming shortened V by 0 bases and J by 1 base, and 7 bases separated the two germline ends. This CDR3 is 15 amino acids long. Per germline, CDR1 SEHNR and CDR2 FQNEAQ (reference sequence).

The chain couples TRBV29-1 to TRBJ1-3, with D hard to call. Trimming took off 1 base at V and 2 bases at J, with 12 bases between the two ends. Per germline, CDR1 SQVTM and CDR2 ANQGSEA. The CDR3 consists of 15 residues. In nucleotides, the CDR3 is TGCAGCGTTGAAGTGGATAGGCTAGCTGGAAACACCATATATTTT. Protein: CSVEVDRLAGNTIYF.

This chain connects TRBV29-1 to TRBJ1-5, with 7 positions matching TRBD1. The V segment lost 7 bases and the J segment 1 base; nucleotides outside the gene matches: 7. Germline lookup yields CDR1 SQVTM and CDR2 ANQGSEA. This CDR3 contains 14 residues. The CDR3 reads CSASDRASNQPQHF. The CDR3 DNA is TGCAGCGCCTCCGACAGGGCCAGCAATCAGCCCCAGCATTTT.

The V and J genes are TRBV4-1 and TRBJ1-4, with 7 bases matching TRBD1. J lost 10 bases, V lost 3 bases, and 14 bases had no gene match. Germline assignment: CDR1 MGHRA and CDR2 YSYEKL. The CDR3 runs 16 residues. CDR3 nucleotides: TGCGCCAGCAGCCAGTACCGGGACACACCAGGGGGAAAACTGTTTTTT. It specifies CASSQYRDTPGGKLFF.